These T cell receptor beta chains were read from a single sample in a study of blood T cell repertoires in COVID-19. The table came from immunoSEQ multiplex PCR; TCRdb's copy has only in-frame clones and leaves some out. The profile shows 150,000 to 160,000 clones, 75% to 85% of them singletons. Sample: peripheral blood. These receptor sequences come from a man in his 60s with acute or convalescent COVID-19. Both conserved end residues are part of each CDR3. D genes are given only for firm matches. Expanded clones are given a class, and other clones once, few, many or no size at all.

>.|TRBV18|TRBJ1-1|.
CASSPPSRQNTEAFF
TGTGCCAGCTCACCCCCCTCTCGACAGAACACTGAAGCTTTCTTT
>.|TRBV5-1|TRBJ2-1|TRBD2
CASSLLSSGAFNEQFF
TGCGCCAGCAGCTTGTTATCTAGCGGGGCTTTCAATGAGCAGTTCTTC
>.|TRBV2|TRBJ2-5|TRBD2
CASSEQLTGLAGGRQYF
TGTGCCAGCAGTGAACAACTAACGGGGCTAGCGGGAGGGAGGCAGTACTTC
>few|TRBV4-2|TRBJ2-3|.
CASSQDLARGGEDTQYF
TGTGCCAGCAGCCAAGATCTGGCTAGGGGGGGGGAGGATACGCAGTATTTT
>few|TRBV5-1|TRBJ2-7|TRBD1
CASSPGTAKTEQYF
TGCGCCAGCAGCCCAGGGACAGCGAAAACGGAGCAGTACTTC
>.|TRBV9|TRBJ2-7|.
CASSLRGESLHEQYF
TGTGCCAGCAGCCTCCGCGGGGAAAGTCTCCACGAGCAGTACTTC
>once|TRBV6-2/TRBV6-3|TRBJ2-3|.
CASSYERTRATDTQYF
TGTGCCAGCAGTTACGAAAGAACTAGAGCCACAGATACGCAGTATTTT
>.|TRBV5-5|TRBJ1-4|.
CASSLGGADNEKLFF
TGTGCCAGCAGCTTGGGCGGGGCGGATAATGAAAAACTGTTTTTT
>.|TRBV9|TRBJ2-7|.
CASSVGLGGTREQYF
TGTGCCAGCAGCGTAGGGCTAGGGGGAACGAGGGAGCAGTACTTC
>.|TRBV11-2|TRBJ1-1|.
CASSASVFTEAFF
TGTGCCAGCAGCGCCAGTGTGTTCACTGAAGCTTTCTTT
>.|TRBV7-9|TRBJ1-3|.
CASSSRLGINTIYF
TGTGCCAGCAGCTCAAGACTAGGGATAAACACCATATATTTT
>.|TRBV28|TRBJ2-7|.
CASNGQPYEQYF
TGTGCCAGCAATGGACAACCCTACGAGCAGTACTTC
>.|TRBV20-1|TRBJ2-7|TRBD2
CSWREGREQYF
TGCAGCTGGCGGGAGGGCCGCGAGCAGTACTTC
>once|TRBV11-2|TRBJ2-1|TRBD2
CASSPNGLAANEQFF
TGTGCCAGCAGCCCAAACGGACTAGCGGCCAATGAGCAGTTCTTC
>few|TRBV24-1|TRBJ2-3|.
CATSDFSRTTDPDTQYF
TGTGCCACCAGTGATTTCAGCAGGACTACAGACCCAGATACGCAGTATTTT
>.|TRBV6-5|TRBJ1-3|.
CASSFIVGSSGNTIYF
TGTGCCAGCAGTTTTATCGTCGGTTCCTCTGGAAACACCATATATTTT
>.|TRBV29-1|TRBJ1-2|TRBD1
CSVEGGGTGAANYGYTF
TGCAGCGTTGAAGGGGGAGGGACAGGGGCAGCTAACTATGGCTACACCTTC
>.|TRBV27|TRBJ1-3|.
CASKSHAGNTIYF
TGTGCCAGCAAGAGTCACGCTGGAAACACCATATATTTT
>.|TRBV4-2|TRBJ1-1|TRBD1
CASSQGTGVLNTEAFF
TGTGCCAGCAGCCAAGGGACAGGGGTATTGAACACTGAAGCTTTCTTT
>.|TRBV10-1|TRBJ2-7|.
CASSVRRGVTTYEQYF
TGCGCCAGCAGTGTGAGGCGGGGAGTCACTACCTACGAGCAGTACTTC
>.|TRBV7-2|TRBJ2-1|TRBD2
CASSRASGDNEQFF
TGTGCCAGCAGCCGGGCTAGCGGGGACAATGAGCAGTTCTTC
>.|TRBV6-1|TRBJ2-7|.
CASSDPRFPYEQYF
TGTGCCAGCAGTGATCCCCGTTTCCCTTACGAGCAGTACTTC
>.|TRBV10-3|TRBJ2-7|.
CATQSEASVYEQYF
TGTGCCACCCAGTCGGAGGCTAGCGTCTACGAGCAGTACTTC
>once|TRBV2|TRBJ2-3|TRBD2
CASSERRLAASTDTQYF
TGTGCCAGCAGTGAAAGACGACTAGCGGCTAGCACAGATACGCAGTATTTT
>.|TRBV5-4|TRBJ2-5|.
CASSLGGQQETQYF
TGTGCCAGCAGCTTGGGTGGGCAGCAAGAGACCCAGTACTTC
>.|TRBV6-5|TRBJ2-7|TRBD1
CASSRTGTGVYEQYF
TGTGCCAGCAGCAGAACCGGGACAGGGGTCTACGAGCAGTACTTC
>.|TRBV4-1|TRBJ2-2|.
CASSQEVHRELFF
TGCGCCAGCAGCCAGGAGGTGCACCGGGAGCTGTTTTTT
>.|TRBV4-3|TRBJ2-3|.
CASSQGQPSTDTQYF
TGCGCCAGCAGCCAAGGACAGCCTAGCACAGATACGCAGTATTTT
>.|TRBV9|TRBJ2-3|TRBD1
CASSVGVPTGAMDTQYF
TGTGCCAGCAGCGTCGGCGTCCCCACAGGGGCCATGGATACGCAGTATTTT
>.|TRBV6-1|TRBJ2-3|TRBD2
CASSAPVAGGSDTQYF
TGTGCCAGCAGTGCCCCTGTAGCGGGAGGCTCAGATACGCAGTATTTT
>.|TRBV24-1|TRBJ2-1|TRBD2
CATSDMTSGGKQFF
TGTGCCACCAGTGACATGACTAGCGGGGGAAAGCAGTTCTTC